The entry below gives a single T cell receptor (beta chain) sequence along with its context. This entry is derived from a study of OX40 agonist ivuxolimab in advanced cancers. Profiled with immunoSEQ multiplex PCR; TCRdb holds only in-frame clones, not every one. This table holds 50,000 to 75,000 clones, roughly 86% found once. The TCR originated in an adult with an advanced solid tumor such as melanoma, head and neck, liver or kidney cancer. Sample: CD4+ or CD8+ T cells sorted from blood, taken in a trial of the OX40 agonist ivuxolimab.

In DNA form, the CDR3 reads TGTGCCAGTAGTGAAAACCAGGGAAGTGGAAACACCATATATTTT. Translation: CASSENQGSGNTIYF. The rearrangement joins TRBV19 to TRBJ1-3; a possible D gene is TRBD1 (5 bases). The CDR3 runs 15 residues. CDR1 is LNHDA, CDR2 SQIVND, per germline (reference sequence). With 5 bases removed from V and 3 bases from J, the gap between germline ends came to 14 bases.